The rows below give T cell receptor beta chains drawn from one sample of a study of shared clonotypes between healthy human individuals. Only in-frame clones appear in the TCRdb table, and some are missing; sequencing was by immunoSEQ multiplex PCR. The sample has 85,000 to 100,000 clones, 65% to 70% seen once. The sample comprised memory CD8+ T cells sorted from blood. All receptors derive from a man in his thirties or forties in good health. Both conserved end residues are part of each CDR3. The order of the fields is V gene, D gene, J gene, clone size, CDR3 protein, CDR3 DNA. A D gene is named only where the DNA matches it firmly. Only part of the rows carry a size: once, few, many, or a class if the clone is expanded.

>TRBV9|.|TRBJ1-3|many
CASTNGQLSIGNTIYF
TGTGCCAGCACGAATGGACAGTTGTCTATTGGAAACACCATATATTTT
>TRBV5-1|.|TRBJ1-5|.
CASSFGNQPQHF
TGCGCCAGCAGCTTTGGCAATCAGCCCCAGCATTTT
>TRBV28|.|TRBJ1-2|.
CASSLLSLAGYGYTF
TGTGCCAGCAGTTTGCTCAGTTTGGCGGGGTATGGCTACACCTTC
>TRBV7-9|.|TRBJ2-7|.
CASSLVGQTHYEQYF
TGTGCCAGCAGCTTGGTTGGACAGACCCATTACGAGCAGTACTTC
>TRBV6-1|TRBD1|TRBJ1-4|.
CASSGGQEPVEKLFF
TGTGCCAGCAGTGGAGGACAGGAACCAGTCGAAAAACTGTTTTTT
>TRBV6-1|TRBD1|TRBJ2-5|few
CASSEAAGGGQTQYF
TGTGCCAGCAGTGAGGCTGCAGGGGGTGGACAGACCCAGTACTTC
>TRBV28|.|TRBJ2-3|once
CASSGSQDLGVTDTQYF
TGTGCCAGCAGTGGCTCTCAGGACCTAGGCGTCACAGATACGCAGTATTTT
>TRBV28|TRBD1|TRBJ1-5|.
CASRPDRGLYQPQHF
TGTGCCAGCAGACCCGACAGGGGTCTATATCAGCCCCAGCATTTT
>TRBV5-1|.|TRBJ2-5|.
CASSLVGGSETQYF
TGCGCCAGCAGCTTGGTTGGCGGCTCGGAGACCCAGTACTTC
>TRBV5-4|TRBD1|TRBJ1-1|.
CASSQRQGYGTEAFF
TGTGCCAGCAGCCAACGACAGGGGTACGGCACTGAAGCTTTCTTT
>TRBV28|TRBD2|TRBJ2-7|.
CASSGWTSGSYEQYF
TGTGCCAGCAGTGGTTGGACTAGCGGGAGCTACGAGCAGTACTTC
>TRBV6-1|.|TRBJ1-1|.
CATTASVSNTEAFF
TGTGCCACCACAGCGAGCGTGTCGAACACTGAAGCTTTCTTT
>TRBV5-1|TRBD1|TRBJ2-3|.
CASSLSTGGADTQYF
TGCGCCAGCAGCTTGAGCACAGGGGGAGCAGATACGCAGTATTTT
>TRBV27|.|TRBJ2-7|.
CASSIRSPSYEQYF
TGTGCCAGCAGTATAAGGTCTCCCTCCTACGAGCAGTACTTC
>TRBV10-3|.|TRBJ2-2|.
CAISERLVSNTGELFF
TGTGCCATCAGTGAGCGGCTAGTTTCGAACACCGGGGAGCTGTTTTTT
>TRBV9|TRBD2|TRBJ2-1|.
CASRGAVSGVSYNEQFF
TGTGCCAGCAGGGGGGCGGTTAGCGGGGTTTCCTACAATGAGCAGTTCTTC
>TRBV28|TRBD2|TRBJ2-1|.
CASSSLTSGLYNEQFF
TGTGCCAGCAGTTCATTAACTAGCGGACTTTACAATGAGCAGTTCTTC
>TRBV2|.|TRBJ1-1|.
CASSWGTEAFF
TGTGCCAGCAGTTGGGGCACTGAAGCTTTCTTT
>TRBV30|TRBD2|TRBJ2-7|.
CAWKRLAGENAYEQYF
TGTGCCTGGAAGAGGCTAGCGGGAGAAAATGCCTACGAGCAGTACTTC
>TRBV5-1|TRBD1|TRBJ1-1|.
CASSFGTGREAFF
TGCGCCAGCAGCTTTGGGACAGGCCGTGAAGCTTTCTTT
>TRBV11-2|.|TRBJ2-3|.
CASSPTTDTQYF
TGTGCCAGCAGCCCGACCACAGATACGCAGTATTTT
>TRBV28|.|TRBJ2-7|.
CASSTLLYEQYF
TGTGCCAGCAGCACTCTCCTCTACGAGCAGTACTTC
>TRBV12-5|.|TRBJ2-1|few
CASGSGFGAGNEQFF
TGTGCTAGTGGTTCCGGATTCGGGGCTGGGAATGAGCAGTTCTTC
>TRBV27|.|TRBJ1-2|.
CASRTIQGVAYGYTF
TGTGCCAGCAGGACCATACAGGGTGTCGCTTATGGCTACACCTTC
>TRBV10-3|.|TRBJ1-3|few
CAIRRERDPAGAWGNTIYF
TGTGCCATCAGGCGCGAAAGGGACCCCGCCGGGGCGTGGGGAAACACCATATATTTT
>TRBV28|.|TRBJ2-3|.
CASSFPGAHTQYF
TGTGCCAGCAGTTTTCCGGGGGCTCATACGCAGTATTTT
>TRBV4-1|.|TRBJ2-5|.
CASSQEERIGTQETQYF
TGCGCCAGCAGCCAAGAAGAGCGCATAGGGACCCAAGAGACCCAGTACTTC